Each of the 21 T cell receptor beta chains below was sequenced from the same sample in a study of CD8+ T cells in alopecia areata. Sequencing templates came from extracted RNA that was reverse transcribed into cDNA. Profiling relied on immunoSEQ multiplex PCR, and the TCRdb table lists in-frame clones only, not all of them. The table records 200,000 or so clones, 40% to 55% of them present only once. Noted treatment: oral pan-JAK inhibitor, 5-10 mg twice daily. The starting material was CD4+ T cells sorted from blood, obtained around week 37, from a patient treated with tofacitinib. The receptors come from a human donor with alopecia areata.

The chain employs TRBV30 and TRBJ1-1; tentative D call: TRBD1 (5 bases). CDR3 size: 13 residues. V lost 0 bases and J 4 bases, leaving 9 bases between the germline ends. Looked up from germline, CDR1 is GTSNPN and CDR2 is SVGIG (reference sequence). The CDR3 DNA reads TGTGCCTGGAGTGTACAGGTTGGCACTGAAGCTTTCTTT. The encoded protein is CAWSVQVGTEAFF.

This clone has only one observation. CDR3 bases: TGTGCCTGGGGAGATCATGGCTACACCTTC. It is translated as CAWGDHGYTF. This chain connects TRBV30 to TRBJ1-2; no clear D. CDR1 and CDR2 (germline): GTSNPN, SVGIG (reference sequence). The CDR3 runs to 10 residues. The V end was cut by 5 bases, the J end by 6 bases, with 7 bases between.

This clone was detected only once. This chain uses TRBV9 with TRBJ1-2; no definite D call. The germline CDR1 and CDR2 sequences are SGDLS and YYNGEE. The V end was cut by 0 bases, the J end by 2 bases, with 8 bases between. The CDR3 contains 14 residues. The CDR3 protein is CASSVGPGNYGYTF. The DNA of the CDR3 is TGTGCCAGCAGCGTAGGCCCCGGGAACTATGGCTACACCTTC.

This clone has just a few counts. The chain joins TRBV18 to TRBJ2-5, with 9 bases that match TRBD2. Germline assignment: CDR1 KGHSH and CDR2 LQKENI. The CDR3 is 15 amino acids. Trimming took 0 bases from V and 4 from J; bases not matched to a gene: 3. CDR3 amino acids: CASSPPQREAETQYF. The CDR3 coding sequence is TGTGCCAGCTCACCACCGCAGCGGGAGGCAGAGACCCAGTACTTC.

The chain carries TRBV7-2 and TRBJ1-5; possible D gene TRBD1, 6 bases. From germline, CDR1 is SGHTA and CDR2 FQGNSA. Trimming took 0 bases from V and 5 from J, leaving 8 bases between them. This CDR3 comprises 14 residues. CDR3 nucleotide sequence: TGTGCCAGCAGCTTAGCGGGGGGCGATCAGCCCCAGCATTTT. It codes for CASSLAGGDQPQHF.

The J gene is TRBJ2-1, the V gene TRBV19; D call uncertain. Trimming took 1 base from V and 9 from J, leaving 7 bases between them. Germline CDR1 LNHDA, CDR2 SQIVND (reference sequence). The CDR3 has 12 residues. The CDR3 sequence is CASSIGTVEQFF. CDR3 coding DNA: TGTGCCAGTAGTATAGGAACTGTTGAGCAGTTCTTC.

This chain joins TRBV2 and TRBJ2-4; D is tentatively TRBD1 or TRBD2 (5 bases each). The CDR3 runs 17 residues. Germline V gene lookup returns CDR1 SNHLY and CDR2 FYNNEI. V lost 1 base, J lost 7 bases, and 20 bases lay in between. The CDR3 nucleotides read TGTGCCAGCAGTGAAGGATCTAGGGACCCGTCCTTGAACATTCAGTACTTC. Protein product: CASSEGSRDPSLNIQYF.

This chain uses TRBV5-1 with TRBJ2-2; tentative D call: TRBD1 (5 bases). Germline CDR1 SGHRS, CDR2 YFSETQ. V shed 5 bases and J shed 7 bases, with 12 bases lying between them. The CDR3 runs 13 residues. The CDR3 DNA is TGCGCCAGCAGAACAGGAATGGACGGGGAGCTGTTTTTT. This encodes CASRTGMDGELFF.

In this sample, this clone turned up a few times. The rearrangement uses TRBV6-4 and TRBJ2-3; TRBD2 matches 10 bases. The CDR3 loop spans 15 amino acids. V trimming: 6 bases; J trimming: 6 bases; junction bases outside the gene matches: 9. Germline CDR1 MRHNA, CDR2 SNTAGT. CDR3 coding DNA: TGTGCCAGCAGCGTCGGGGCTAGCGGGAGTGATACGCAGTATTTT. Translating gives CASSVGASGSDTQYF.

This chain uses TRBV7-2 with TRBJ2-1, with TRBD2 matching 13 bases. V lost 4 bases to trimming and J lost 9 bases; unmatched junction nucleotides: 3. The CDR3 loop spans 14 amino acids. Germline V gives CDR1 SGHTA, CDR2 FQGNSA. CDR3 in amino acids: CASSSRLAGGEQFF. The DNA for the CDR3 is TGTGCCAGCAGCTCACGACTAGCGGGGGGTGAGCAGTTCTTC.

In its sample, this clone was seen a few times. The chain links TRBV14 to TRBJ2-1; D ambiguous. The CDR3 extends over 12 amino acids. The germline CDR1 and CDR2 sequences are SGHDN and FVKESK. Trimming pared 3 bases from V and 5 bases from J, leaving 5 bases between. The CDR3 DNA reads as TGTGCCAGCAGCCAGCTCGACAATGAGCAGTTCTTC. Translating it yields CASSQLDNEQFF. Filled out from reference TRBV14 and TRBJ2-1, the complete variable domain reads EAGVTQFPSHSVIEKGQTVTLRCDPISGHDNLYWYRRVMGKEIKFLLHFVKESKQDESGMPNNRFLAERTGGTYSTLKVQPAELEDSGVYFCASSQLDNEQFFGPGTRLTVL.

This chain connects TRBV30 to TRBJ2-7; D gene ambiguous. The ends were cut back, 3 bases at V and 9 bases at J, with 18 bases in the middle. Per germline, CDR1 GTSNPN and CDR2 SVGIG (reference sequence). The CDR3 length is 13 residues. CDR3 residues: CAWSASLFAAQYF. As DNA, the CDR3 is TGTGCCTGGAGCGCCTCCCTCTTTGCCGCGCAGTACTTC.

The J gene is TRBJ2-3, the V gene TRBV15; 7 bases fit TRBD2. Per germline, CDR1 LNHNV and CDR2 YYDKDF (reference sequence). V shed 1 base and J 5 bases; nucleotides not matched to a gene: 6. The CDR3 extends over 15 amino acids. The CDR3 coding sequence is TGTGCCACCAGCAGAGGGGCTAGCGGAGGAGATACGCAGTATTTT. Translating it yields CATSRGASGGDTQYF.

This clone was observed a few times. The V call is TRBV28, the J call TRBJ1-5; 7 bases are a match to TRBD1. The junction had 12 bases not matched to a gene; V was cut back by 1 base and J by 6 bases. The CDR3 covers 17 residues. Germline CDR1 reads MDHEN; CDR2 reads SYDVKM. The chain's CDR3 is CASSLFPTGSLVQPQHF. In nucleotides, the CDR3 is TGTGCCAGCAGTTTATTCCCGACAGGGTCCCTCGTTCAGCCCCAGCATTTT. Based on the CDR3 plus reference TRBV28 and TRBJ1-5, the full variable domain is DVKVTQSSRYLVKRTGEKVFLECVQDMDHENMFWYRQDPGLGLRLIYFSYDVKMKEKGDIPEGYSVSREKKERFSLILESASTNQTSMYLCASSLFPTGSLVQPQHFGDGTRLSIL.

This clone showed up just a few times. The genes are TRBV19 and TRBJ2-4; D tentatively reads TRBD1 or TRBD2 (5 bases each). Deletions cut 10 bases from V and 3 bases from J, with 13 bases between. The CDR3 extends over 13 amino acids. Per germline, CDR1 LNHDA and CDR2 SQIVND (reference sequence). This chain's CDR3 is CATRGGNKNIQYF. The DNA of the CDR3 is TGTGCCACGAGGGGTGGCAACAAAAACATTCAGTACTTC.

This chain uses TRBV5-1 with TRBJ2-1; D not resolved. From germline, CDR1 is SGHRS and CDR2 YFSETQ. The V end lost 1 base, the J end lost 8 bases, and 4 bases lay between the germline ends. The CDR3 extends over 11 amino acids. CDR3: CASSLIYEQFF. The CDR3 nucleotides read TGCGCCAGCAGCTTGATCTATGAGCAGTTCTTC. Full variable domain (remainder filled in from reference TRBV5-1 and TRBJ2-1): KAGVTQTPRYLIKTRGQQVTLSCSPISGHRSVSWYQQTPGQGLQFLFEYFSETQRNKGNFPGRFSGRQFSNSRSEMNVSTLELGDSALYLCASSLIYEQFFGPGTRLTVL.

This clone was seen only a few times. The CDR3 DNA follows: TGTGCCTGGAAGCACGGGACTATCTCCGGGGAGCTGTTTTTT. Translated, it gives CAWKHGTISGELFF. This sequence joins TRBV30 and TRBJ2-2; TRBD2 agrees at 7 bases. The CDR3 spans 14 residues. Germline lookup yields CDR1 GTSNPN and CDR2 SVGIG (reference sequence). After removal of 4 bases from V and 6 bases from J, the junction contained 8 bases not matched to a gene.

The rearrangement uses TRBV30 and TRBJ2-2; tentative D call: TRBD1 (6 bases). Trimming removed 7 bases from V and 4 bases from J, with 19 bases in between. The CDR3 is 15 amino acids. Germline CDR1 is GTSNPN and CDR2 is SVGIG (reference sequence). The CDR3, as DNA: TGTGCCTCAGCCCCCCTGGGGGCTAGCACCGGGGAGCTGTTTTTT. It codes for CASAPLGASTGELFF.

J is TRBJ2-7 and V is TRBV15; no reliable D call. Germline-derived CDR1 and CDR2 are LNHNV and YYDKDF (reference sequence). V was cut by 1 base and J by 0 bases, with 19 bases left in between. The CDR3 runs to 18 residues. The CDR3 DNA follows: TGTGCCACCAGCAGAGGCAAGTCTGCCGGGTTTAGCTCCTACGAGCAGTACTTC. This gives the protein CATSRGKSAGFSSYEQYF.

This clone was recorded a few times. V gene TRBV5-1 combines with J gene TRBJ2-6; D is perhaps TRBD2 (5 bases). Germline CDR1 reads SGHRS; CDR2 reads YFSETQ. The V end lost 4 bases, the J end lost 0 bases, and 17 bases lay between the germline ends. This CDR3 has 18 amino acids. The CDR3 bases are TGCGCCAGCAGCCTCCCCGCGGGTTCAGACTCTGGGGCCAACGTCCTGACTTTC. Its translation is CASSLPAGSDSGANVLTF.

The rearrangement links TRBV6-5 to TRBJ1-2; the match to TRBD1 covers 7 bases. Germline V gives CDR1 MNHEY, CDR2 SVGAGI. V gave up 2 bases and J gave up 8 bases; unmatched junction bases: 8. This CDR3 has 14 amino acids. CDR3 in amino acids: CASSYGGYRGGYTF. CDR3 sequence (DNA): TGTGCCAGCAGTTACGGTGGTTACAGGGGAGGCTACACCTTC.